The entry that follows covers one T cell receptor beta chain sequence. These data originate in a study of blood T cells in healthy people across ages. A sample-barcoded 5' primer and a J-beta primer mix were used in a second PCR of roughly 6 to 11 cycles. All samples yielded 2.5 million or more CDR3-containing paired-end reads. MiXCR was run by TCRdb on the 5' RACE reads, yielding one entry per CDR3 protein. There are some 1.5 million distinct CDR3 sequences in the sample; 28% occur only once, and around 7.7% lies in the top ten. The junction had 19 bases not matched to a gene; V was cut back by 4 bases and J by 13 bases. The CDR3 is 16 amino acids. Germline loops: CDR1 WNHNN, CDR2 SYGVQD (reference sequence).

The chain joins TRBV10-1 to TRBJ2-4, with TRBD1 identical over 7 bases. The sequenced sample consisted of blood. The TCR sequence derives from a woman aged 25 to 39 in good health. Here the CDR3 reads CASSGTGFSSYNEQYF. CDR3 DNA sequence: TGCGCCAGCAGTGGGACAGGTTTCTCTTCCTACAATGAGCAGTACTTC.